Listed below are T cell receptor beta chains from one sample, sequenced in a study of Graves' ophthalmopathy and Graves' hyperthyroidism. TCRdb passed the multiplex PCR reads through MiXCR, listing each CDR3 protein once. In the table there are about 590,000 distinct CDR3 sequences, 35% to 45% of which are singletons. The sequenced sample was peripheral blood or thyroid tissue (not recorded which). Receptors were obtained from an adult man with Graves' hyperthyroidism. Each CDR3 is given with its conserved first and last residue. A D gene is named only where the DNA matches it firmly. Rows may omit the clone size; those that give it use once, few, many or a size class.

d_call,clone_size,v_call,j_call,cdr3_nt,cdr3_aa
TRBD1,.,TRBV12-3/TRBV12-4,TRBJ1-6,TGTGCCAGCAGTTTGAGGACAGGGTTCAATAATCCACCCCTCCACTTT,CASSLRTGFNNPPLHF
.,.,TRBV19,TRBJ1-2,TGTGCCAGTGGGGACCGCCAGAACTATGGCTACACCTTC,CASGDRQNYGYTF
.,.,TRBV29-1,TRBJ2-2,TGCAGCGTTGGTCGAATTGAAACCGGGGAGCTGTTTTTT,CSVGRIETGELFF
TRBD1,.,TRBV4-2,TRBJ1-1,TGTGCCAGCAGCCAAGGGGAGGACAGGCTGAACACTGAAGCTTTCTTT,CASSQGEDRLNTEAFF
TRBD2,.,TRBV29-1,TRBJ2-7,TGCAGCGTTGAACAAGTTTGGGCGGGAGGACGCGAGCAGTACTTC,CSVEQVWAGGREQYF
.,.,TRBV27,TRBJ2-7,TGTGCCAGCAGCCAAACCCAGGGGTACGAGCAGTACTTC,CASSQTQGYEQYF
.,.,TRBV7-9,TRBJ2-1,TGCGCCAGCAGCACCGGGGTGGGCCACAATGAGCAGTTCTTC,CASSTGVGHNEQFF
.,many,TRBV9,TRBJ2-7,TGTGCCAGCAGCGTAGGGGCAGGAACCTACGAGCAGTACTTC,CASSVGAGTYEQYF
.,many,TRBV19,TRBJ2-2,TGTGCCAGTACAGGGTTCTTAACCGGGGAGCTGTTTTTT,CASTGFLTGELFF
.,many,TRBV7-9,TRBJ1-3,TGTGCCAGCAGGACGGTACAGGGATCCTCTGGAAACACCATATATTTT,CASRTVQGSSGNTIYF